The rows below give T cell receptor beta chains drawn from one sample of a study of early T cells in non-severe SARS-CoV-2 infection. TCRdb fed the 5' RACE reads into MiXCR, producing one record per CDR3 protein. The sample has tens of thousands of distinct CDR3 sequences; roughly 12% are singletons. Sequenced: whole blood. The receptors were sampled from an adult who was a healthcare worker with PCR-confirmed SARS-CoV-2 infection or an uninfected control (not recorded which). CDR3s include the opening cysteine and the closing phenylalanine or tryptophan. The D gene is left open where the match is weak. The size entry is marked missing in some rows and otherwise reads once, few, many or a size class.

v_call	j_call	d_call	clone_size	cdr3_nt	cdr3_aa
TRBV10-3	TRBJ2-3	TRBD2	many	TGTGCCATCAGTGTCGGCCTAGCGGGGGGGCGGACAGATACGCAGTATTTT	CAISVGLAGGRTDTQYF
TRBV12-5	TRBJ2-1	NA	many	TGTGCTAGTGGTTTCAATGAGCAGTTCTTC	CASGFNEQFF
TRBV5-6	TRBJ1-1	NA	few	TGTGCCAGCAGCTCCGGAGCCTTCCGCACTGAAGCTTTCTTT	CASSSGAFRTEAFF
TRBV7-9	TRBJ2-1	NA	many	TGTGCCAGCAGCTTAGTTTCCCCCGCGGACTTCGATGAGCAGTTCTTC	CASSLVSPADFDEQFF
TRBV20-1	TRBJ2-7	TRBD1	NA	TGCAGTGCTCCACAGGGACAGGGGACCCACGAGCAGTACTTC	CSAPQGQGTHEQYF
TRBV15	TRBJ2-1	NA	many	TGTGCCACCAGCAGAGACACGGCCTACAATGAGCAGTTCTTC	CATSRDTAYNEQFF
TRBV29-1	TRBJ2-3	NA	many	TGCAGCGTTGATAGCGGCACAGATACGCAGTATTTT	CSVDSGTDTQYF
TRBV27	TRBJ2-7	NA	many	TGTGCCAGCAGTTTATCCCGATACAGTTACGAGCAGTACTTC	CASSLSRYSYEQYF
TRBV20-1	TRBJ1-5	NA	few	TGCAGTGCTAGAGACAGGGCCAACCAGCCCCAGCATTTT	CSARDRANQPQHF
TRBV9	TRBJ2-7	NA	NA	TGTGCCAGCAGCGTATCCGATAACTCCTACGAGCAGTACTTC	CASSVSDNSYEQYF
TRBV10-3	TRBJ1-5	NA	many	TGTGCCACCAGGGACATGGGCAACGGAAAGCCCCAGCATTTT	CATRDMGNGKPQHF
TRBV2	TRBJ1-6	NA	few	TGTGCCAGCAGTGAAGCGAAGGGCTCCTATAATTCACCCCTCCACTTT	CASSEAKGSYNSPLHF
TRBV12-3/TRBV12-4	TRBJ2-7	TRBD1	many	TGTGCCAGCAAGCTCCCGGGACAGACCTACGAGCAGTACTTC	CASKLPGQTYEQYF
TRBV6-5	TRBJ2-7	NA	many	TGTGCCAGCAGTCCATACGTCGGGGGCTCCTACGAGCAGTACTTC	CASSPYVGGSYEQYF
TRBV9	TRBJ2-2	NA	few	TGTGCCAGCAGCGTCGGAACCACCGGGGAGCTGTTTTTT	CASSVGTTGELFF
TRBV7-9	TRBJ2-3	NA	few	TGTGCCAGCAGCTCCCCGGCTAGACCCACAGATACGCAGTATTTT	CASSSPARPTDTQYF
TRBV18	TRBJ2-7	NA	many	TGTGCCAGCTCCCCGGACGGGCCATTCCCCTACGAGCAGTACTTC	CASSPDGPFPYEQYF
TRBV9	TRBJ2-1	TRBD2	once	TGTGCCAGCAGCGCCGGTAGCGGGCTGTACAATGAGCAGTTCTTC	CASSAGSGLYNEQFF
TRBV5-1	TRBJ2-1	TRBD2	few	TGCGCCAACTTGGAGCGGGATTGCTCCTACAATGAGCAGTTCTTC	CANLERDCSYNEQFF
TRBV19	TRBJ1-2	NA	many	TGTGCCAGTAGTCACCCCTATGGCTACACCTTC	CASSHPYGYTF
TRBV11-2	TRBJ2-7	TRBD2	NA	TGTGCCAGCAGCTTAGAGGTGCTAGCGGGGATTCTTGACGAGCAGTACTTC	CASSLEVLAGILDEQYF
TRBV7-9	TRBJ2-7	TRBD1	NA	TGTGCCAGCAGCCCTTCGGACAGGTCGCCCTACGAGCAGTACTTC	CASSPSDRSPYEQYF
TRBV21-1	TRBJ2-1	NA	many	TGTGCCAGCAGCCTAGTCCTTGAGCAGTTCTTC	CASSLVLEQFF
TRBV7-9	TRBJ2-7	NA	many	TGTGCCAGCAGCTTATCAAGCTCCTACGAGCAGTACTTC	CASSLSSSYEQYF
TRBV5-4	TRBJ1-1	NA	NA	TGTGCCAGCAGCTTGGCCGAGGGCACTGAAGCTTTCTTT	CASSLAEGTEAFF
TRBV3-1	TRBJ2-2	TRBD2	few	TGTGCCAGCAGCCAAGAGGTAGCGGGAGAGCCCGGGGAGCTGTTTTTT	CASSQEVAGEPGELFF
TRBV29-1	TRBJ2-7	NA	many	TGCAGCGTTGTTTCCGGGGACTACGAGCAGTACTTC	CSVVSGDYEQYF
TRBV27	TRBJ2-7	TRBD1	few	TGTGCCAGCAGTCTACAGGGGCCTTCCTACGAGCAGTACTTC	CASSLQGPSYEQYF
TRBV19	TRBJ1-2	TRBD1	many	TGTGCCAGTAGTCCCGGGACAGCTACTAACTATGGCTACACCTTC	CASSPGTATNYGYTF
TRBV5-4	TRBJ2-7	TRBD2	NA	TGTGCCAGCAGCTTGGCCGGGACTAGCGGGGCAACCTACGAGCAGTACTTC	CASSLAGTSGATYEQYF
TRBV29-1	TRBJ2-5	TRBD2	NA	TGCAGCGTTGACCATACTAGCGGAAGGACCCAGTACTTC	CSVDHTSGRTQYF
TRBV2	TRBJ1-2	NA	many	TGTGCCAGCGGGGAACTTAGCTACACCTTC	CASGELSYTF
TRBV23-1	TRBJ2-3	TRBD2	many	TGCGCCAGCACCCACAGGACTAGCGGTACCTCTAGCACAGATACGCAGTATTTT	CASTHRTSGTSSTDTQYF
TRBV28	TRBJ1-2	TRBD1	many	TGTGCCAGCAGTCTCACGTCCCGACAGGGAACGCATGGCTACACCTTC	CASSLTSRQGTHGYTF
TRBV2	TRBJ2-7	NA	few	TGTGCCAGCAGGAGGGGCGCCGAGCAGTACTTC	CASRRGAEQYF
TRBV6-5	TRBJ1-2	TRBD1	many	TGTGCCAGCAGCCCTACCCGGGACAGGGTTTCCTATGGCTACACCTTC	CASSPTRDRVSYGYTF
TRBV29-1	TRBJ2-7	NA	many	TGCAGCGTTCGCGATGGGCTAGCGAGCTCCTACGAGCAGTACTTC	CSVRDGLASSYEQYF
TRBV29-1	TRBJ2-3	NA	few	TGCAGCGTTGAATCTAGCACAGATACGCAGTATTTT	CSVESSTDTQYF
TRBV6-5	TRBJ2-5	NA	few	TGTGCCAGCAGTTACTCGTTCGGGACACAAGAGACCCAGTACTTC	CASSYSFGTQETQYF
TRBV7-2	TRBJ2-7	NA	NA	TGTGCCAGCAGCTCGCGCCGGGAGACCTACGAGCAGTACTTC	CASSSRRETYEQYF
TRBV19	TRBJ2-3	NA	NA	TGTGCCAGTAGTACGGCCGACAGATTATACACAGATACGCAGTATTTT	CASSTADRLYTDTQYF
TRBV7-6	TRBJ2-1	TRBD1	many	TGTGCCAGCAGCCTTAGGGACAGGGGATACCCCTACAATGAGCAGTTCTTC	CASSLRDRGYPYNEQFF
TRBV27	TRBJ2-1	NA	many	TGTGCCAGCAGTTTCTATGCTAGTAATGAGCAGTTCTTC	CASSFYASNEQFF
TRBV28	TRBJ2-5	TRBD1	many	TGTGCCAGCAGTTTGGACAGGGGGCCAGAGACCCAGTACTTC	CASSLDRGPETQYF
TRBV29-1	TRBJ2-7	NA	few	TGCAGCGTTGAAAGCTCCTACGAGCAGTACTTC	CSVESSYEQYF
TRBV7-9	TRBJ2-1	NA	few	TGTGCCAGCAGCCACATCCAGGAACAGCCCTTCCTTTACAATGAGCAGTTCTTC	CASSHIQEQPFLYNEQFF
TRBV5-4	TRBJ2-3	TRBD1	many	TGTGCCAGCAGCTCTTTAGGACAGGGCGGGTATACGCAGTATTTT	CASSSLGQGGYTQYF
TRBV3-1	TRBJ1-1	NA	many	TGTGCCAGCAGCCAAGGAACAGTGACAAACACTGAAGCTTTCTTT	CASSQGTVTNTEAFF
TRBV12-3/TRBV12-4	TRBJ2-5	TRBD1	many	TGTGCCAGCAGTTATTTTTTACAGGGGAGTCTGGTGGAGACCCAGTACTTC	CASSYFLQGSLVETQYF
TRBV7-6	TRBJ2-2	NA	NA	TGTGCCAGCAGCATAGAAATTCTCACCGGGGAGCTGTTTTTT	CASSIEILTGELFF
TRBV11-2	TRBJ2-1	NA	NA	TGTGCCAGCCGTCATGGGGGACGGAATGAGCAGTTCTTC	CASRHGGRNEQFF
TRBV11-3	TRBJ2-2	NA	many	TGTGCCAGCAGTCTAGCGCCAGCTCGGGAGCTGTTTTTT	CASSLAPARELFF
TRBV6-6	TRBJ2-1	NA	many	TGTGCCAGCAGCTTGGGGGGCTCCTACAATGAGCAGTTCTTC	CASSLGGSYNEQFF
TRBV18	TRBJ1-5	TRBD1	many	TGTGCCAGCTCACCACCGGACAGGGTTCAAGAGCCCCAGCATTTT	CASSPPDRVQEPQHF
TRBV12-5	TRBJ2-2	TRBD1	NA	TGTGCTAGTGGTTTTGGACAGGTGACGACCGGGGAGCTGTTTTTT	CASGFGQVTTGELFF